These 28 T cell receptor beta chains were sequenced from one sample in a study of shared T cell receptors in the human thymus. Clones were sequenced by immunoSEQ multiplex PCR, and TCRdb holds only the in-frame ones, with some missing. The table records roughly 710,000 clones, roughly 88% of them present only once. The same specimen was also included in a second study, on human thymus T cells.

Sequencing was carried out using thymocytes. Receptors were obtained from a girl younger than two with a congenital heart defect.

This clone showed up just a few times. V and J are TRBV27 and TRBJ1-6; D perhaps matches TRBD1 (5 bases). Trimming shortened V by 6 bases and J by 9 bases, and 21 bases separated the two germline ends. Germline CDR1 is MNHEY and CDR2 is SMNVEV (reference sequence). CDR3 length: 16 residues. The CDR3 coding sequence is TGTGCCAGCAGCGCTATTCCGACAGTGTCATTTTCACCCCTCCACTTT. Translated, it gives CASSAIPTVSFSPLHF.

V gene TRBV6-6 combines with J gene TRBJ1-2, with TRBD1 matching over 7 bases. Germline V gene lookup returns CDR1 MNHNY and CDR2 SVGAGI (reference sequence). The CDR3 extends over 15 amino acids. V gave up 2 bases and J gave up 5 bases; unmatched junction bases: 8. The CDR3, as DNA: TGTGCCAGCAGTTACAGTCGGGACAGCAATTATGGCTACACCTTC. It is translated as CASSYSRDSNYGYTF.

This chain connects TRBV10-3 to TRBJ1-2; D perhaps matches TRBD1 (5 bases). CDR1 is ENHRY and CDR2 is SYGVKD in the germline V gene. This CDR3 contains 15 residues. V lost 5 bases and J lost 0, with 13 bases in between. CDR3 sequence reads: CAISPNQGTNYGYTF. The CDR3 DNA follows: TGTGCCATCAGTCCGAATCAGGGTACTAACTATGGCTACACCTTC.

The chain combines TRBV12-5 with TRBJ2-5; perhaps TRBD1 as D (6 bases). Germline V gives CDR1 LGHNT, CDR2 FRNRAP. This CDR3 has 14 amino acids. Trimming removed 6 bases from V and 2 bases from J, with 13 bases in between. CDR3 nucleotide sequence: TGTGCTAGTGGCGACCGACAGGCGCAAGAGACCCAGTACTTC. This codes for CASGDRQAQETQYF.

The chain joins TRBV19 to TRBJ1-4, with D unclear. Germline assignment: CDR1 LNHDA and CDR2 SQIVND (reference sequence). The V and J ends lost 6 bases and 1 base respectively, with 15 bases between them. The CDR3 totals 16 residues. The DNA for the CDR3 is TGTGCCAGTAGCCCAAGAAAGACTCGAACTAATGAAAAACTGTTTTTT. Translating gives CASSPRKTRTNEKLFF.

CDR3 nucleotides: TGTGCCAGCAGCCCCGGCCACACGGGGGCCTACGAGCAGTACTTC. Amino acid sequence: CASSPGHTGAYEQYF. The gene calls are TRBV6-6 and TRBJ2-7, with D tentatively TRBD2 (6 bases). V was clipped by 6 bases and J by 2 bases, with 17 bases between them. This CDR3 is built from 15 residues. The germline V gene has CDR1 MNHNY and CDR2 SVGAGI (reference sequence).

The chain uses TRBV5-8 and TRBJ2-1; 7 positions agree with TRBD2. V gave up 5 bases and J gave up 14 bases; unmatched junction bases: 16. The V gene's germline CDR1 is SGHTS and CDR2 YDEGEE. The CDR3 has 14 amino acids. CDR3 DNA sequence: TGTGCCAGCAGAAAAGCGGGGTCCAAAAAAGTAGAGTTCTTC. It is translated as CASRKAGSKKVEFF. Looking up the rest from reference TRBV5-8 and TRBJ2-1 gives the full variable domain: EAGVTQSPTHLIKTRGQQATLRCSPISGHTSVYWYQQALGLGLQFLLWYDEGEERNRGNFPPRFSGRQFPNYSSELNVNALELEDSALYLCASRKAGSKKVEFFGPGTRLTVL.

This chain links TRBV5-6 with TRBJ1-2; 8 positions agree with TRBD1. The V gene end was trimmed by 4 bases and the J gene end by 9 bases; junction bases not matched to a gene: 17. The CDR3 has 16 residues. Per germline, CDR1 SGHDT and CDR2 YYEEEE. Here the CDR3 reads CASSPGQGPSLLCYTF. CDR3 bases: TGTGCCAGCAGCCCCGGACAGGGTCCGAGTCTTCTATGCTACACCTTC.

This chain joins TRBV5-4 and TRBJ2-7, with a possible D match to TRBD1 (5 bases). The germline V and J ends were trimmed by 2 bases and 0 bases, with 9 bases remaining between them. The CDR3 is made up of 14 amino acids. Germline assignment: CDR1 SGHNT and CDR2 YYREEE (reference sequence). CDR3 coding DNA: TGTGCCAGCAGCTTTCAGGGAACCTCCTACGAGCAGTACTTC. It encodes CASSFQGTSYEQYF. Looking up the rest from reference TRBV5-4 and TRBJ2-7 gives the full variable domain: ETGVTQSPTHLIKTRGQQVTLRCSSQSGHNTVSWYQQALGQGPQFIFQYYREEENGRGNFPPRFSGLQFPNYSSELNVNALELDDSALYLCASSFQGTSYEQYFGPGTRLTVT.

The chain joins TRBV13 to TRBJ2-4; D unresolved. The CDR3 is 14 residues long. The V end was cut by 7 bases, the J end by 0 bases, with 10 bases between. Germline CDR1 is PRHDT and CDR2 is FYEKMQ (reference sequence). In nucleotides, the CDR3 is TGTGCCAGCAACCTCCGGTTAGCCAAAAACATTCAGTACTTC. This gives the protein CASNLRLAKNIQYF. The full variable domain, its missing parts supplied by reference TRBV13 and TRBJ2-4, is AAGVIQSPRHLIKEKRETATLKCYPIPRHDTVYWYQQGPGQDPQFLISFYEKMQSDKGSIPDRFSAQQFSDYHSELNMSSLELGDSALYFCASNLRLAKNIQYFGAGTRLSVL.

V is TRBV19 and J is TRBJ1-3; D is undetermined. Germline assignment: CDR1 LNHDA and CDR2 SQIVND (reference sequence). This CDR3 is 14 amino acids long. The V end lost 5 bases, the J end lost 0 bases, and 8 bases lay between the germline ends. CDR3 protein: CASSSRDSGNTIYF. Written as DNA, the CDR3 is TGTGCCAGTAGTTCTCGGGACTCTGGAAACACCATATATTTT.

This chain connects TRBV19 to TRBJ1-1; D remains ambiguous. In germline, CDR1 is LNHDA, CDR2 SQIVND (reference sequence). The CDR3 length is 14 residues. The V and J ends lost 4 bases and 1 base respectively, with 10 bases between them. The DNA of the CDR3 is TGTGCCAGTAGTACAGGACGGGGGAACACTGAAGCTTTCTTT. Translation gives CASSTGRGNTEAFF. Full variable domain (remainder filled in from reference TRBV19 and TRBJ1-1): DGGITQSPKYLFRKEGQNVTLSCEQNLNHDAMYWYRQDPGQGLRLIYYSQIVNDFQKGDIAEGYSVSREKKESFPLTVTSAQKNPTAFYLCASSTGRGNTEAFFGQGTRLTVV.

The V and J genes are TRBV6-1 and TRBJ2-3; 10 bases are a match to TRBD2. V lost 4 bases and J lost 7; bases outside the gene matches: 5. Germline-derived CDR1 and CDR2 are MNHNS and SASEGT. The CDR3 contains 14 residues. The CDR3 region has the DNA TGTGCCAGCAGTGGGACTAGCGGCTTCTATACGCAGTATTTT. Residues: CASSGTSGFYTQYF.

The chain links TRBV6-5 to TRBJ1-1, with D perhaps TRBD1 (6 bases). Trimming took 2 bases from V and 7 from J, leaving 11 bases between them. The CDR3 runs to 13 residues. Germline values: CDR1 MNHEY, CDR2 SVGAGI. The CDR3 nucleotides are TGTGCCAGCAGTTACGGCTACAGGGATGAAGCTTTCTTT. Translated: CASSYGYRDEAFF.

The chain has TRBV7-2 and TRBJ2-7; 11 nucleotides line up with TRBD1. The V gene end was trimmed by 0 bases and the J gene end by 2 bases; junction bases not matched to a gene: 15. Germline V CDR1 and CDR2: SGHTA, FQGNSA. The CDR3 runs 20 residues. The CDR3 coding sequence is TGTGCCAGCAGCTTAGCCCCCCACGTCGGGGACAGGGGGGTCCCCTACGAGCAGTACTTC. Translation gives CASSLAPHVGDRGVPYEQYF.

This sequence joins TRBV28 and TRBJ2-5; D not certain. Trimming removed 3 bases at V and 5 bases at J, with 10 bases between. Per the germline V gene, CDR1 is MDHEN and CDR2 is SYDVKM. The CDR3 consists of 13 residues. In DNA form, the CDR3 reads TGTGCCAGCAGTTTTTGGGTCGGGGAGACCCAGTACTTC. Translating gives CASSFWVGETQYF.

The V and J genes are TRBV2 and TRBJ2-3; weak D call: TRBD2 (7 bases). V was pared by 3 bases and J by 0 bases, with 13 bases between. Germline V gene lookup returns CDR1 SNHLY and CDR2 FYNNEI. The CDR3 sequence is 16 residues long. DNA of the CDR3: TGTGCCAGCAGTGACTGGAGGGGGGGCAGCACAGATACGCAGTATTTT. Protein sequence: CASSDWRGGSTDTQYF.

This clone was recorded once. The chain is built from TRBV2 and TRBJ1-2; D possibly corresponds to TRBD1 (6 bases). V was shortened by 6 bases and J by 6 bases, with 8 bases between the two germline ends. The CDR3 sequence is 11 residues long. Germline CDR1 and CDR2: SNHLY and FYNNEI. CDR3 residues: CASRGGNGYTF. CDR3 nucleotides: TGTGCCAGCAGAGGGGGTAATGGCTACACCTTC.

The CDR3 reads CASSWAGASTDTQYF. The CDR3 region has the DNA TGTGCCAGCAGCTGGGCGGGGGCTAGCACAGATACGCAGTATTTT. The rearrangement joins TRBV5-6 to TRBJ2-3; possibly TRBD2 for D (7 bases). Germline CDR1 SGHDT, CDR2 YYEEEE. The V and J ends lost 3 bases and 0 bases respectively, with 11 bases between them. The CDR3 loop spans 15 amino acids.

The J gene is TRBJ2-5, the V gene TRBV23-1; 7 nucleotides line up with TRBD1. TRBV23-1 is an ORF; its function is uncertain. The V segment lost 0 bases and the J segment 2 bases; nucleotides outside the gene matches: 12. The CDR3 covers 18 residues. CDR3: CASSQSIYRDRTQETQYF. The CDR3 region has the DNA TGCGCCAGCAGTCAATCGATATACCGGGACAGAACACAAGAGACCCAGTACTTC.

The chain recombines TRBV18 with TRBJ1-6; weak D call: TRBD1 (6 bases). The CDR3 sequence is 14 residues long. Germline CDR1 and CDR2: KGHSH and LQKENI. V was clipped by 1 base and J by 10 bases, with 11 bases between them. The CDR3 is CASSPRGGGSPLHF. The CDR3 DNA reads TGTGCCAGCTCACCACGAGGGGGGGGGTCACCCCTCCACTTT.

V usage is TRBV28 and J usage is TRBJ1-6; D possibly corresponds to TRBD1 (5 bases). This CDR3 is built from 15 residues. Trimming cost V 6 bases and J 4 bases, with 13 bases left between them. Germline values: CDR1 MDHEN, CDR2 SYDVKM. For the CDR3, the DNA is TGTGCCAGCAGACTGCAGACAGTTTATAATTCACCCCTCCACTTT. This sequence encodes CASRLQTVYNSPLHF.

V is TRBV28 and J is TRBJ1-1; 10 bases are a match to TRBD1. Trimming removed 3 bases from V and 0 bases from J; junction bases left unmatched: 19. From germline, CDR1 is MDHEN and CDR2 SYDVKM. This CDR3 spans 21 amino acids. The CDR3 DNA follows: TGTGCCAGCAGTTTCCCACCGGGACAGGGGCCCTCACGGGTACTGAACACTGAAGCTTTCTTT. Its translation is CASSFPPGQGPSRVLNTEAFF.

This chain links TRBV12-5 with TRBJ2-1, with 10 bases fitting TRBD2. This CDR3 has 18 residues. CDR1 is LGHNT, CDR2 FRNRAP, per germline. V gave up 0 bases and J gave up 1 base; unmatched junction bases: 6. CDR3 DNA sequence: TGTGCTAGTGGTTTGGTAGTATGGGGACTAGCGTCCTACAATGAGCAGTTCTTC. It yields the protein CASGLVVWGLASYNEQFF.

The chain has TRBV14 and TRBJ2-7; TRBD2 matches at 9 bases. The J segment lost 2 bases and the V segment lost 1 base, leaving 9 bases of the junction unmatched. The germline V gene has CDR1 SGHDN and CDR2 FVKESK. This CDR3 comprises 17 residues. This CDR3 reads CASSQGGTSRGTYEQYF. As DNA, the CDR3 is TGTGCCAGCAGCCAAGGAGGGACTAGCCGCGGCACCTACGAGCAGTACTTC.

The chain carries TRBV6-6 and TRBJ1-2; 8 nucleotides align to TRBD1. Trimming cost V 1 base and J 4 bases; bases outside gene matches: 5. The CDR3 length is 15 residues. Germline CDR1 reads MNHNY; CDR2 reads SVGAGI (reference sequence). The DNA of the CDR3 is TGTGCCAGCAGTTACTTACAGACAGGGGTCTATGGCTACACCTTC. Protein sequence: CASSYLQTGVYGYTF.

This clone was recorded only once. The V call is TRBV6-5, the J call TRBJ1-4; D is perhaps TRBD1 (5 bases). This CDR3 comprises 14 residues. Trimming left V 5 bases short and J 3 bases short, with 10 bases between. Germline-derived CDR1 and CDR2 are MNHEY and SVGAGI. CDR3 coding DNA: TGTGCCAGCAGTGCAGGGAATGCTAATGAAAAACTGTTTTTT. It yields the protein CASSAGNANEKLFF.

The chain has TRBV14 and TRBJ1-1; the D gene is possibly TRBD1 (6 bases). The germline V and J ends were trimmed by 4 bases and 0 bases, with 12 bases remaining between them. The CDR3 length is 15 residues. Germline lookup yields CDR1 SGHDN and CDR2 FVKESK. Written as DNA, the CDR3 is TGTGCCAGCAGCCCTCGACAGGACTTGAACACTGAAGCTTTCTTT. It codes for CASSPRQDLNTEAFF.